This T cell receptor beta chain was captured by sequencing in a study of cytomegalovirus exposure and HLA in healthy donors. Overall study context: An earlier analysis identified more than 90 million unique TCR beta sequences in 170 million or so T cells.

13 Jbeta primers and 60 Vbeta primers were used for the PCR. Only in-frame clones appear in the TCRdb table, and some are missing; sequencing was by immunoSEQ multiplex PCR. This sample carries about 170,000 clones, approximately 67% of them seen once, and the ten largest clones take 2.5% to 3%. The table lists this clone with a few counts. Antigen: not known. The germline V gene encodes CDR1 SEHNR and CDR2 FQNEAQ (reference sequence). Trimming left V 1 base short and J 3 bases short, with 8 bases between. This CDR3 region has 14 residues. Notes on the study in general: Within an earlier analysis, most TCR beta V segments proved productive either about 90% or about 30% of the time.

Despite likely unrecorded immune exposures, the donors were nominally healthy at the time of sampling. The rearrangement links TRBV7-9 to TRBJ2-3; possibly TRBD2 for D (5 bases). Material for sequencing was PBMCs. The TCR originated in a man in his forties in good health and CMV-seronegative. CDR3 sequence: CASSLVGETDTQYF. CDR3 coding DNA: TGTGCCAGCAGCTTAGTGGGAGAAACAGATACGCAGTATTTT.